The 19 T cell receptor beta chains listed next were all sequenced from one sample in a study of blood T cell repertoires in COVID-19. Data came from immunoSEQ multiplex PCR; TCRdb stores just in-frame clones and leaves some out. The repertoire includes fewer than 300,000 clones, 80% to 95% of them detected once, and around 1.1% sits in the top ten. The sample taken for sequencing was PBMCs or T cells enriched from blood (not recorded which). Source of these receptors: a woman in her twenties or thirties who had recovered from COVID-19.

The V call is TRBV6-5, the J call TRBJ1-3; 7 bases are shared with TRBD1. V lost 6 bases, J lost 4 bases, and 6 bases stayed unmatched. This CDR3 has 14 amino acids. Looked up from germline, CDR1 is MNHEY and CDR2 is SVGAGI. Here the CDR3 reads CASSPQGYGNTIYF. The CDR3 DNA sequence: TGTGCCAGCAGCCCACAGGGGTACGGAAACACCATATATTTT.

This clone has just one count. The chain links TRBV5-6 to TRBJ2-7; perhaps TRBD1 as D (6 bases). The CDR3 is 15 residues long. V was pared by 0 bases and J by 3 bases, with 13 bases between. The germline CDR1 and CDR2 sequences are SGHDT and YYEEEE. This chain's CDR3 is CASSLVSRGGYEQYF. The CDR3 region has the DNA TGTGCCAGCAGCTTGGTTTCCAGGGGCGGCTACGAGCAGTACTTC.

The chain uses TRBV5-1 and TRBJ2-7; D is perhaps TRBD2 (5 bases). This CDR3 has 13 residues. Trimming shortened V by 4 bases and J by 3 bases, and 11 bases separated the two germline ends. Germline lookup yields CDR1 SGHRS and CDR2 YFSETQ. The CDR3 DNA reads TGCGCCAGCAGCCCGGGGTCTGGCTACGAGCAGTACTTC. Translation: CASSPGSGYEQYF.

In DNA, the CDR3 is TGTGCCAGCAGTGACGAAGGGGCCAGGGTAAACATTCAGTACTTC. Its translation: CASSDEGARVNIQYF. The rearrangement uses TRBV6-2 or TRBV6-3 and TRBJ2-4, with a weak D call TRBD1 (5 bases). The CDR3 has 15 residues. Germline V CDR1 and CDR2: MNHEY, SVGEGT. V gave up 5 bases and J gave up 6 bases, with 17 bases separating them.

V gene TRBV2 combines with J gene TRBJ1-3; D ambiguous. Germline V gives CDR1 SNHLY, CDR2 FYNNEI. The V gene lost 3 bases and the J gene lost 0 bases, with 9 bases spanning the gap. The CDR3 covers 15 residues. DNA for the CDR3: TGTGCCAGCAGTGAGGTCACAAACTCTGGAAACACCATATATTTT. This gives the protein CASSEVTNSGNTIYF.

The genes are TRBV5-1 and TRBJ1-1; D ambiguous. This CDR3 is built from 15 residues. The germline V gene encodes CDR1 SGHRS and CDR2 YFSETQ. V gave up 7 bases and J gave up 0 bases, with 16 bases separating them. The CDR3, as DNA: TGCGCCAGCCGAGGGTCTCCTTCCATGAACACTGAAGCTTTCTTT. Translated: CASRGSPSMNTEAFF.

CDR3 DNA sequence: TGTGCCACCAGTGATAGGGCTAGCGGGTTAACCAATGAGCAGTTCTTC. The encoded protein is CATSDRASGLTNEQFF. V is TRBV24-1 and J is TRBJ2-1, with TRBD2 matching 8 bases. V lost 3 bases, J lost 6 bases, and 9 bases stayed unmatched. This CDR3 has 16 residues. CDR1 is KGHDR, CDR2 SFDVKD, per germline.

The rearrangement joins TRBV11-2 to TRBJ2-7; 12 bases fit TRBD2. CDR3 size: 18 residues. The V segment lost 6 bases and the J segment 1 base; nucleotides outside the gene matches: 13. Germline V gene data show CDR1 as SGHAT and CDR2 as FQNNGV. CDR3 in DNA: TGTGCCAGCAGTTTCGGAGCTAGCGGGAGGGTCAAATCCTACGAGCAGTACTTC. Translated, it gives CASSFGASGRVKSYEQYF.

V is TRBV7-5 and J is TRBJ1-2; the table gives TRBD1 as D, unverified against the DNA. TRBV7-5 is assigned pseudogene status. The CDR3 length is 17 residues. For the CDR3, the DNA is TGTGCCAGAAGCTTATCCGCCGGGACAAGGAAACCTATCGGCTACACCTTC. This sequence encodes CARSLSAGTRKPIGYTF.

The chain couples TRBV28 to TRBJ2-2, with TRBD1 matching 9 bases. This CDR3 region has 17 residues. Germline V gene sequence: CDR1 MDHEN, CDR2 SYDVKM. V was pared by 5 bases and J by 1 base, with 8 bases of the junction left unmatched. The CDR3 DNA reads TGTGCCAGCAGTCAGACCGGACAGGGGCGGAACACCGGGGAGCTGTTTTTT. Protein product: CASSQTGQGRNTGELFF.

The CDR3 region has the DNA TGCGCCAGCAGCCAAGATCCAGGCAGGCCCTACGAGCAGTACTTC. Amino acids: CASSQDPGRPYEQYF. The chain is built from TRBV4-3 and TRBJ2-7; D not resolved. Per the germline V gene, CDR1 is LGHNA and CDR2 is YSLEER. CDR3 size: 15 residues. The germline V and J ends were trimmed by 0 bases and 2 bases, with 11 bases remaining between them.

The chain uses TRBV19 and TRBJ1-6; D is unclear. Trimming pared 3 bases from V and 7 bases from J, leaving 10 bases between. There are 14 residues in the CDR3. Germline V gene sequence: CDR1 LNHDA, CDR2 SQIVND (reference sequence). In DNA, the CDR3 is TGTGCCAGTAGTATCGAGTTTTTAAATTCACCCCTCCACTTT. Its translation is CASSIEFLNSPLHF.

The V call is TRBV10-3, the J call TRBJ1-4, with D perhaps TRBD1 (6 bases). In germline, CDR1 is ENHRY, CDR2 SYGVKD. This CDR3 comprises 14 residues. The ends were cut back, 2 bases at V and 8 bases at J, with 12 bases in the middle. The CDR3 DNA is TGTGCCATCAGTGAGGGGGGCGCGGGCGAAAAACTGTTTTTT. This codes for CAISEGGAGEKLFF.

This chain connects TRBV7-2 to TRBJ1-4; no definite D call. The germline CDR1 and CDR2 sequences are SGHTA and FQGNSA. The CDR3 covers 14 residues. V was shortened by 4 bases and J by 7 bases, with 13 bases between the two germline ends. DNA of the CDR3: TGTGCCAGCAGCTCTCGCAGGATTGGTGAAAAACTGTTTTTT. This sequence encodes CASSSRRIGEKLFF.

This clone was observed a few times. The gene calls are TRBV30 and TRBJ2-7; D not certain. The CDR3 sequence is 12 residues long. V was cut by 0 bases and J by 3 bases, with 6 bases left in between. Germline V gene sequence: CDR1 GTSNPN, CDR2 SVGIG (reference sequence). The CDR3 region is CAWSVRGYEQYF. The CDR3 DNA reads TGTGCCTGGAGTGTGCGCGGCTACGAGCAGTACTTC.

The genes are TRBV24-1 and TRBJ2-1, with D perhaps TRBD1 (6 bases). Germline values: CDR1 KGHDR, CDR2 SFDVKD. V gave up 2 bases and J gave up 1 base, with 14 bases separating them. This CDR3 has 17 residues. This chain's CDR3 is CATSDSQGLLSYNEQFF. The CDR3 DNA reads TGTGCCACCAGTGATTCTCAGGGGTTGTTGTCCTACAATGAGCAGTTCTTC.

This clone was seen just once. The CDR3 DNA reads TGTGCCAGCAGCTTTCGACTCGCTACCGGGGAGCTGTTTTTT. Translation: CASSFRLATGELFF. This chain uses TRBV11-2 with TRBJ2-2; D not resolved. The V end was cut by 3 bases, the J end by 5 bases, with 10 bases between. Per the germline V gene, CDR1 is SGHAT and CDR2 is FQNNGV. This CDR3 is 14 amino acids long.

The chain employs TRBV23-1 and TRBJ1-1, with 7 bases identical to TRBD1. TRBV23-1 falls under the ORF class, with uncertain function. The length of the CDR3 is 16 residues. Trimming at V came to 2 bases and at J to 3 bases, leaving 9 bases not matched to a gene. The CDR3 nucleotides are TGCGCCAGCAGTCAAGTTACAGGGGCGCCTGACACTGAAGCTTTCTTT. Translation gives CASSQVTGAPDTEAFF.

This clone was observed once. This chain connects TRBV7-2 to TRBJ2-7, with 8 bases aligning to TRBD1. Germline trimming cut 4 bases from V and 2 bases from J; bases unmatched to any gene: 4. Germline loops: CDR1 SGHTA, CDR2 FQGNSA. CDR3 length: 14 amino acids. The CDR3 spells CASSSTGATYEQYF. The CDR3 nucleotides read TGTGCCAGCAGCTCGACAGGGGCCACCTACGAGCAGTACTTC.